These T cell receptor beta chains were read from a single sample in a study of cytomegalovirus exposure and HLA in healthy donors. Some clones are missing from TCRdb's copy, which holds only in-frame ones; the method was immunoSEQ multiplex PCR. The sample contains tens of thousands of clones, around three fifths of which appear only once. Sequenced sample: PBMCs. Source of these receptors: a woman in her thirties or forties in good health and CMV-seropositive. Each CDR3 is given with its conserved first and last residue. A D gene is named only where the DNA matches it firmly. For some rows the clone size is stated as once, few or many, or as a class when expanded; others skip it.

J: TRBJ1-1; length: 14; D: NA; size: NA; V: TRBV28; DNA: TGTGCCAGCAGTTTGGTTCCGGGAAGCACTGAAGCTTTCTTT; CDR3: CASSLVPGSTEAFF
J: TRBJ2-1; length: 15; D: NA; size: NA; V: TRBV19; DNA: TGTGCCAGTAGTAAGGATCAGGGTGTGGCCAATGAGCAGTTCTTC; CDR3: CASSKDQGVANEQFF
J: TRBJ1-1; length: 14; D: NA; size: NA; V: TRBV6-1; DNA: TGTGCCAGCTGCAAAGGCGGGGTGGGGACTGAAGCTTTCTTT; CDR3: CASCKGGVGTEAFF
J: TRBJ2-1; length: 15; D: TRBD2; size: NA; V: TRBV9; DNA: TGTGCCAGCAGCGTAGGCCTAGCGGACTACAATGAGCAGTTCTTC; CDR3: CASSVGLADYNEQFF
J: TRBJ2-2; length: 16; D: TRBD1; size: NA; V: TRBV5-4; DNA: TGTGCCAGCAGCGCAGGGGGACAGTGGAACACCGGGGAGCTGTTTTTT; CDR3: CASSAGGQWNTGELFF
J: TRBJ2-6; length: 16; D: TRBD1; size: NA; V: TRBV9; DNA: TGTGCCAGCACCACAGGGGGAAACTCTGGGGCCAACGTCCTGACTTTC; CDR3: CASTTGGNSGANVLTF
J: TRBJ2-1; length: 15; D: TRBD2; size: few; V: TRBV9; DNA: TGTGCCAGCAGCGGTTTAGCGGGAGGGCATAATGAGCAGTTCTTC; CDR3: CASSGLAGGHNEQFF
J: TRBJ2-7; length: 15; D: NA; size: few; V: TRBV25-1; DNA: TGTGCCAGCAGTGGAGGTCCCCCGTGGTCCTACGAGCAGTACTTC; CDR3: CASSGGPPWSYEQYF
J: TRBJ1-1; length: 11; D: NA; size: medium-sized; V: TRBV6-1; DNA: TGTGCCAGCAGCCGGGGGAGTGAAGCTTTCTTT; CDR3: CASSRGSEAFF
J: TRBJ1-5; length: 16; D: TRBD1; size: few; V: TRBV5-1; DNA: TGCGCCAGCAGCTTGGCACGGACAGGCTCCAATCAGCCCCAGCATTTT; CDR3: CASSLARTGSNQPQHF
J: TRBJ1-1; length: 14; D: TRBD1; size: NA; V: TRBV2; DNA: TGTGCCAGCAGGGGGGACAGCGAAAACACTGAAGCTTTCTTT; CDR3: CASRGDSENTEAFF
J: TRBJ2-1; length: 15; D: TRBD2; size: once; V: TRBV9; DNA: TGTGCCAGCAGCGTCACTAGCGTCTCCTACAATGAGCAGTTCTTC; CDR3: CASSVTSVSYNEQFF
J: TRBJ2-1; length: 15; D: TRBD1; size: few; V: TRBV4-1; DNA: TGCGCCAGCAGCCAAGAAGGACAGGTCTACAATGAGCAGTTCTTC; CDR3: CASSQEGQVYNEQFF
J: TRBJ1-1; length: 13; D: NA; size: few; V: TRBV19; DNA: TGTGCCAGTTCTGACAGGCCGAACACTGAAGCTTTCTTT; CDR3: CASSDRPNTEAFF
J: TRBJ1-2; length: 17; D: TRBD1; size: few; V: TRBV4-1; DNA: TGCGCCAGCAGCCCTCTTATGATCAGACAGGGGGCAGGTGGCTACACCTTC; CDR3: CASSPLMIRQGAGGYTF
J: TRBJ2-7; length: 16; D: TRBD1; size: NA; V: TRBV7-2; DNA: TGTGCCAGCAGCATAGGACAGGTCAGAGGCCCCTACGAGCAGTACTTC; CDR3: CASSIGQVRGPYEQYF
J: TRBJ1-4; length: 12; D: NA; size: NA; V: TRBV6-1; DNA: TGTGCCACCTGCGGGGTCCCGGAAAAACTGTTTTTT; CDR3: CATCGVPEKLFF
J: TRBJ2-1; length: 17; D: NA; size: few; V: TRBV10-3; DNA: TGTGCCATCAGTGAGTCGGGGCGGGACTTTGGGATGTTTAAGGAGTTCTTC; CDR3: CAISESGRDFGMFKEFF
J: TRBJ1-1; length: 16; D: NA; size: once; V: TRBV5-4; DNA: TGTGCCAGCAGCCCCGGTGCATTCAGGGGAAGCACTGAAGCTTTCTTT; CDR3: CASSPGAFRGSTEAFF
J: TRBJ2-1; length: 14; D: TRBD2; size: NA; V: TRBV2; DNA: TGTGCCAGGAGACGGCGGGAGGGCTACAATGAGCAGTTCTTC; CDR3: CARRRREGYNEQFF
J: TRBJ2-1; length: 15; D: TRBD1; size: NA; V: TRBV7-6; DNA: TGTGCCAGCAGCTTGCCCCAGGGGGCGCGAAATGAGCAGTTCTTC; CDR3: CASSLPQGARNEQFF
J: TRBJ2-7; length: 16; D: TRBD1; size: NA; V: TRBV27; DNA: TGTGCCAGCAGCTTGAATTACGGACAGGGGCGATACGAGCAGTACTTC; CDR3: CASSLNYGQGRYEQYF
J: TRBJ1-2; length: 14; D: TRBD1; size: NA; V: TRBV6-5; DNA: TGTGCCAGCACCCGGACAGGGGAACAGCGGGGCTACACCTTC; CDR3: CASTRTGEQRGYTF
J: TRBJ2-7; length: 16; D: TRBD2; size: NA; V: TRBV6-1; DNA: TGTGCCAGCAGTGAGGGAGCGGGAGTGAGGTTGGACGAGCAGTACTTC; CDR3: CASSEGAGVRLDEQYF
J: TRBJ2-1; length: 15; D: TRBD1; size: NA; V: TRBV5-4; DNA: TGTGCCAGCAGCTTGGACAGGGGGCTCTACAATGAGCAGTTCTTC; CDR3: CASSLDRGLYNEQFF
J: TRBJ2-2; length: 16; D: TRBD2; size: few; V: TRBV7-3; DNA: TGTGCCAGCAGCCAAAACAGCGGGAGCGCTACCGGGGAGCTGTTTTTT; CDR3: CASSQNSGSATGELFF
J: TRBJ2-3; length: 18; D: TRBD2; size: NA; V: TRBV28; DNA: TGTGCCAGCAGTTTACTCCCCTCAGGGACTAGGGTCCCAGATACGCAGTATTTT; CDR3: CASSLLPSGTRVPDTQYF
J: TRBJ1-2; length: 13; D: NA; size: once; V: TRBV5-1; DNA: TGCGCCAGCAGCCAGGATTCTGGGTATGGCTACACCTTC; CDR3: CASSQDSGYGYTF
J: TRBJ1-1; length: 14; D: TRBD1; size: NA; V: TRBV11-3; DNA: TGTGCCAGCAGCTTTGGACAGGAGAACACTGAAGCTTTCTTT; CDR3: CASSFGQENTEAFF
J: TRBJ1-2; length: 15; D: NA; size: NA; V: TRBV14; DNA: TGTGCCAGCAGCCCCTTTTCAGGGACTAACTATGGCTACACCTTC; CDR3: CASSPFSGTNYGYTF
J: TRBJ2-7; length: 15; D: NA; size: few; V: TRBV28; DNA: TGTGCCAGCAGCCGTACCGGGACTCTCTTACACGAGCAGTACTTC; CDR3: CASSRTGTLLHEQYF
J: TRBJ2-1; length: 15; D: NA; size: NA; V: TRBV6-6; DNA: TGTGCCAGTCTCATGCCGGGAGATAAGTTCAATGAGCAGTTCTTC; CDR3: CASLMPGDKFNEQFF
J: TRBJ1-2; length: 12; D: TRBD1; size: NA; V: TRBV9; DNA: TGTGCCAGCAGCGCGACAGGGGTTGGCTACACCTTC; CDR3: CASSATGVGYTF
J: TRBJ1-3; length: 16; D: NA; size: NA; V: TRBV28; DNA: TGTGCCAGCAGTCCCACCGTATCGGGGGGCGTAAACACCATATATTTT; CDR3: CASSPTVSGGVNTIYF
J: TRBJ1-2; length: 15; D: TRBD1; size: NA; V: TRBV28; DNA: TGTGCCAGCAGTCCCCCGGACAGGGTTAGGAGTGGCTACACCTTC; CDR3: CASSPPDRVRSGYTF